These 20 T cell receptor beta chains originate from one sample sequenced in a study of regulatory T cells in long-lasting Graves disease. Both iRepertoire HTBI primers and Arm-PCR of CDR3 regions were used to build the TCR beta libraries. One entry per CDR3 protein, called by TCRdb with MiXCR from the multiplex PCR reads. The repertoire consists of 540,000 or so distinct CDR3 sequences, with about 14% occurring once and the leading ten covering roughly 9.7%. Time point specified: newly diagnosed GD, antithyroid drugs for less than 3 months. Extracted RNA from PBMCs served as the source of the TCR library. These records were also assigned to another study, of T cells in Graves' hyperthyroidism and ophthalmopathy.

The material was peripheral blood mononuclear cells (PBMCs), obtained at new diagnosis, from a patient treated with antithyroid drugs. These receptors came from a man younger than 40 with Graves disease.

The sample holds many counts of this clonotype. The chain carries TRBV14 and TRBJ1-1; D unresolved. The CDR3 contains 13 residues. V was cut by 0 bases and J by 2 bases, with 4 bases left in between. Germline V gene lookup returns CDR1 SGHDN and CDR2 FVKESK. The CDR3 DNA reads as TGTGCCAGCAGCCAAGATACAAACACTGAAGCTTTCTTT. Amino acid sequence: CASSQDTNTEAFF.

At least ten counts were recorded for this clonotype. The J gene is TRBJ2-7, the V gene TRBV2, with 7 bases matching TRBD1. V shed 3 bases, J shed 0 bases, and the junction held 2 bases outside the gene matches. The CDR3 sequence is 14 residues long. Germline CDR1 SNHLY, CDR2 FYNNEI. The CDR3 DNA reads TGTGCCAGCAGTGAGACAGGGTTCTCCTACGAGCAGTACTTC. Translated: CASSETGFSYEQYF.

This clonotype was counted ten times or more. J is TRBJ1-6 and V is TRBV6-1; D perhaps matches TRBD1 (5 bases). Trimming left V 2 bases short and J 10 bases short, with 12 bases between. CDR3 size: 14 residues. The germline gives CDR1 MNHNS, CDR2 SASEGT. Written as DNA, the CDR3 is TGTGCCAGCAGTGAATTGGGGGACGGCTCACCCCTCCACTTT. Residues: CASSELGDGSPLHF.

This clonotype was seen a few times. The chain carries TRBV25-1 and TRBJ2-4, with 7 positions matching TRBD1. V was clipped by 3 bases and J by 4 bases; unmatched bases: 0. CDR1 MGHDK and CDR2 SYGVNS come from the germline V gene. The CDR3 extends over 13 amino acids. The CDR3 protein is CASSDRGKNIQYF. CDR3 nucleotide sequence: TGTGCCAGCAGTGACAGGGGGAAAAACATTCAGTACTTC.

The chain recombines TRBV6-4 with TRBJ1-1; TRBD1 might be the D (6 bases). The CDR3 spans 14 residues. CDR1 is MRHNA and CDR2 is SNTAGT in the germline V gene. V was clipped by 5 bases and J by 11 bases, with 21 bases between them. CDR3: CASSYGSRGVGAFF. The CDR3 bases are TGTGCCAGCAGTTACGGGTCCAGGGGAGTTGGGGCTTTCTTT.

The table lists this clonotype with many counts. This chain joins TRBV27 and TRBJ1-5; TRBD1 is a possible D gene (6 bases). From germline, CDR1 is MNHEY and CDR2 SMNVEV (reference sequence). The CDR3 totals 15 residues. V gave up 6 bases and J gave up 2 bases, with 14 bases separating them. CDR3 bases: TGTGCCAGCAGGTTCACAGGGAACGGCAATCAGCCCCAGCATTTT. It codes for CASRFTGNGNQPQHF.

The CDR3 protein is CASSLETPGYIQYF. The CDR3 DNA is TGCGCCAGCAGCTTGGAGACACCGGGGTACATTCAGTACTTC. The rearrangement joins TRBV5-1 to TRBJ2-4; D possibly corresponds to TRBD2 (5 bases). V gave up 0 bases and J gave up 8 bases, with 12 bases separating them. Germline assignment: CDR1 SGHRS and CDR2 YFSETQ. The CDR3 contains 14 residues.

In this sample, this clonotype turned up many times. This sequence joins TRBV5-1 and TRBJ2-3, with 8 bases that match TRBD1. This CDR3 is built from 16 residues. V trimming: 2 bases; J trimming: 0 bases; junction bases outside the gene matches: 5. Germline V gene lookup returns CDR1 SGHRS and CDR2 YFSETQ. CDR3 nucleotide sequence: TGCGCCAGCAGCTTCTCAGGGGGCACTAGCACAGATACGCAGTATTTT. Translated, it gives CASSFSGGTSTDTQYF.

This clonotype occurred many times. The J gene is TRBJ2-7, the V gene TRBV20-1; D ambiguous. The germline CDR1 and CDR2 sequences are DFQATT and SNEGSKA (reference sequence). CDR3 length equals 14 residues. V was pared by 3 bases and J by 5 bases, with 17 bases between. CDR3 protein: CSARRFWDLDEQYF. CDR3 in DNA: TGCAGTGCTAGGCGGTTCTGGGATCTGGACGAGCAGTACTTC.

Comment on this clonotype: A clone one base away is much larger, so this may be a read error. CDR3 nucleotide sequence: TGTGCCAGCAGCTCCAAAGAGGTTGATGAGCAGTACTTC. Its protein product is CASSSKEVDEQYF. This chain connects TRBV7-3 to TRBJ2-7, with no clear D. The CDR3 covers 13 residues. Trimming pared 4 bases from V and 7 bases from J, leaving 14 bases between. Per germline, CDR1 SGHTA and CDR2 FQGTGA.

The sample holds many counts of this clonotype. V and J are TRBV28 and TRBJ2-3, with 7 bases lining up with TRBD2. Per the germline V gene, CDR1 is MDHEN and CDR2 is SYDVKM. The CDR3 consists of 16 residues. V dropped 5 bases and J dropped 3; count of bases not matched to a gene: 11. The CDR3 region has the DNA TGTGCCAGCAGTAACTTAGAGGGAGGGCGAACAGATACGCAGTATTTT. Encoded protein: CASSNLEGGRTDTQYF. Full variable domain (outside the CDR3, taken from reference TRBV28 and TRBJ2-3): DVKVTQSSRYLVKRTGEKVFLECVQDMDHENMFWYRQDPGLGLRLIYFSYDVKMKEKGDIPEGYSVSREKKERFSLILESASTNQTSMYLCASSNLEGGRTDTQYFGPGTRLTVL.

This clonotype was counted at least ten times. The chain is built from TRBV12-3 or TRBV12-4 and TRBJ1-2; a possible D gene is TRBD1 (5 bases). This CDR3 spans 16 amino acids. Trimming pared 5 bases from V and 5 bases from J, leaving 21 bases between. CDR3 DNA sequence: TGTGCCAGCAGTAGGGGACTACGAGTCGAGAGTTATGGCTACACCTTC. Encoded protein: CASSRGLRVESYGYTF.

Comment on this clonotype: Just one base apart from a much larger clone, this may be a read error. The CDR3 loop is CATSVSSGETQCF. The CDR3, as DNA: TGTGCCACCAGTGTGTCTAGCGGAGAGACCCAGTGCTTC. V and J are TRBV24-1 and TRBJ2-5; 7 nucleotides agree with TRBD2. Germline V gene sequence: CDR1 KGHDR, CDR2 SFDVKD. This CDR3 is built from 13 residues.

This clonotype was seen a handful of times. The gene calls are TRBV2 and TRBJ1-5; D is unclear. The CDR3 covers 15 residues. The germline V gene has CDR1 SNHLY and CDR2 FYNNEI. With 5 bases removed from V and 0 bases from J, the gap between germline ends came to 11 bases. CDR3 loop: CASSKGRNSNQPQHF. The CDR3, as DNA: TGTGCCAGCAGTAAAGGACGGAATAGCAATCAGCCCCAGCATTTT.

In regard to this clonotype: One base away lies a much larger clone, so this may be a sequencing read error. The V gene is TRBV5-1, the J gene TRBJ2-7, with 7 bases fitting TRBD2. The CDR3 length is 17 residues. Germline V gives CDR1 SGHRS, CDR2 YFSETQ. J gave up 2 bases and V 0 bases, and 11 bases lay outside the gene matches. CDR3 bases: TGCGCCAGCAGCTTGGCCCACGTGGCGGGAGAGACCTACGAGCAGTACTTC. This codes for CASSLAHVAGETYEQYF.

The rearrangement links TRBV5-4 to TRBJ2-7; 10 nucleotides match TRBD2. V was clipped by 4 bases and J by 2 bases; unmatched bases: 6. Germline V gene data show CDR1 as SGHNT and CDR2 as YYREEE (reference sequence). The CDR3 runs to 15 residues. The CDR3: CASSPPLAGTYEQYF. CDR3 DNA: TGTGCCAGCAGCCCCCCACTAGCGGGAACCTACGAGCAGTACTTC.

This clonotype showed up many times. The chain uses TRBV9 and TRBJ2-2; D remains unclear. Trimming shortened V by 1 base and J by 2 bases, and 9 bases separated the two germline ends. Germline V gene lookup returns CDR1 SGDLS and CDR2 YYNGEE. The CDR3 loop spans 15 amino acids. Here the CDR3 reads CASSVRPTNTGELFF. CDR3 DNA: TGTGCCAGCAGCGTAAGGCCCACCAACACCGGGGAGCTGTTTTTT.

As concerns this clonotype: The junction does not match germline at one end; this may be a read error. V gene TRBV29-1 combines with J gene TRBJ1-1; unclear D gene. Per the germline V gene, CDR1 is SQVTM and CDR2 is ANQGSEA. This CDR3 comprises 13 residues. The CDR3 is CSIEDRHGLEAFF. The CDR3 DNA sequence: TGCAGCATTGAAGATCGGCATGGGCTTGAAGCTTTCTTT.

This clonotype appeared many times. This sequence joins TRBV12-3 or TRBV12-4 and TRBJ2-3, with TRBD1 as a possible D gene (7 bases). V gave up 4 bases and J gave up 5 bases, with 16 bases separating them. There are 15 residues in the CDR3. The CDR3 protein is CASSSRQGGEDTQYF. Here the CDR3 DNA reads TGTGCCAGCAGTTCCCGACAGGGAGGAGAAGATACGCAGTATTTT.

This clonotype was recorded many times. The rearrangement uses TRBV27 and TRBJ2-3; 11 nucleotides agree with TRBD2. This CDR3 has 15 residues. Per germline, CDR1 MNHEY and CDR2 SMNVEV (reference sequence). J lost 6 bases, V lost 6 bases, and 8 bases had no gene match. Written as DNA, the CDR3 is TGTGCCAGCAGCCTAGCCCTAGCGGGAGGCGATACGCAGTATTTT. As protein: CASSLALAGGDTQYF.